The T cell receptor beta chain described here comes from a study of CD8+CD57+ T cells in acquired aplastic anemia. Patients included in sequencing had previously demonstrated CD8+CD57+ cell expansion by flow cytometry. Profiling that covered TCR beta VDJ and CDR3 relied on genomic DNA as its template. One entry per CDR3 protein, called by TCRdb with MiXCR from the reads. In the table there are 260,000 or so distinct CDR3 sequences, around 45% of which are singletons. The CDR3 runs 14 residues. The germline gives CDR1 PRHDT, CDR2 FYEKMQ (reference sequence). V was pared by 3 bases and J by 4 bases, with 11 bases between.

The chain combines TRBV13 with TRBJ2-3; D uncertain. This sequence was found in a human donor with aplastic anemia. Sample: sorted CD4+, CD8+, or CD8+CD57+ T cells (not recorded which) from PBMCs. Here the CDR3 DNA reads TGTGCCAGCAGCTTTACGGGTGAGGCAGATACGCAGTATTTT. Its protein product is CASSFTGEADTQYF.